This TCR beta chain was retrieved from a study of cytomegalovirus exposure and HLA in healthy donors. This CDR3 region has 20 residues. With 0 bases clipped from V and 0 bases from J, the junction kept 10 bases outside the gene matches. Germline lookup yields CDR1 LGHNA and CDR2 YNFKEQ. Primers included in the PCR were 60 Vbeta and 13 Jbeta primers. Sequencing used immunoSEQ multiplex PCR; TCRdb keeps in-frame clones, though not all of them. This sample has fewer than 200,000 clones; over 65% occur once, and the top ten carry approximately 0.76%. Details on this clone: Antigen unknown.

Study-wide results and caveats: Prior analysis indicated that the majority of TCR beta V segments exhibited productivity approximately 87% or approximately 30% of the time. A list of 164 TCR beta chains associated with cytomegalovirus was given.

Sequenced: PBMCs. This TCR was recovered from a female donor in good health and CMV-seronegative. V and J are TRBV4-2 and TRBJ2-4, with 11 bases matching TRBD2. The CDR3 reads CASSQDSSTSGGVAKNIQYF. The CDR3 bases are TGTGCCAGCAGCCAAGATAGTAGTACTAGCGGGGGTGTAGCCAAAAACATTCAGTACTTC.